A single sample is the source of the 17 T cell receptor beta chains below, sequenced in a study of OX40 agonist ivuxolimab in advanced cancers. Data came from immunoSEQ multiplex PCR; TCRdb stores just in-frame clones and leaves some out. The repertoire holds roughly 86,000 clones, with 80% to 95% as singletons. The starting material was CD4+ or CD8+ T cells sorted from blood, obtained in a trial of the OX40 agonist ivuxolimab. The receptors originated from an adult with an advanced solid tumor such as melanoma, head and neck, liver or kidney cancer.

Only one count was recorded for this clone. This chain's CDR3 is CASSHIRPGSGNTIYF. The CDR3 DNA is TGTGCCAGCAGCCACATACGACCCGGCTCTGGAAACACCATATATTTT. The chain links TRBV5-4 to TRBJ1-3; D gene ambiguous. V lost 4 bases, J lost 0 bases, and 14 bases lay in between. The CDR3 is 16 amino acids. Germline CDR1 and CDR2: SGHNT and YYREEE (reference sequence). Full variable domain (missing parts from reference TRBV5-4 and TRBJ1-3): ETGVTQSPTHLIKTRGQQVTLRCSSQSGHNTVSWYQQALGQGPQFIFQYYREEENGRGNFPPRFSGLQFPNYSSELNVNALELDDSALYLCASSHIRPGSGNTIYFGEGSWLTVV.

This chain links TRBV5-6 with TRBJ2-7; 7 bases are a match to TRBD1. From germline, CDR1 is SGHDT and CDR2 YYEEEE. This CDR3 is built from 16 residues. Germline trimming cut 4 bases from V and 4 bases from J; bases unmatched to any gene: 14. CDR3 amino acids: CASSPRARGQSYEQYF. The CDR3 DNA reads as TGTGCCAGCAGCCCCCGGGCGAGGGGACAGAGTTACGAGCAGTACTTC.

This rearrangement joins TRBV7-8 to TRBJ1-6; 8 bases match TRBD1. CDR1 is SGHVS and CDR2 is FQNEAQ in the germline V gene. V lost 7 bases, J lost 6 bases, and 5 bases stayed unmatched. This CDR3 is 14 amino acids long. CDR3 in DNA: TGTGCCAGCACCCGGGACAGGTTTAATTCACCCCTCCACTTT. Translation gives CASTRDRFNSPLHF.

V usage is TRBV5-1 and J usage is TRBJ2-1; tentative D call: TRBD2 (5 bases). The CDR3 is 16 amino acids. The V end lost 0 bases, the J end lost 8 bases, and 18 bases lay between the germline ends. Germline CDR1 is SGHRS and CDR2 is YFSETQ. The CDR3 is CASSLAGGSKQDEQFF. CDR3 DNA: TGCGCCAGCAGCTTGGCAGGCGGGTCTAAGCAAGATGAGCAGTTCTTC.

This rearrangement joins TRBV2 to TRBJ1-5; maybe TRBD1 (5 bases). Germline values: CDR1 SNHLY, CDR2 FYNNEI. Trimming stripped 5 bases from V and 1 base from J, with 12 bases between. This CDR3 contains 15 residues. CDR3 sequence reads: CASSSWTPSNQPQHF. The CDR3 DNA is TGTGCCAGCAGTTCCTGGACACCGAGCAATCAGCCCCAGCATTTT.

V usage is TRBV7-2 and J usage is TRBJ1-1, with TRBD1 matching over 8 bases. The CDR3 totals 14 residues. After removal of 2 bases from V and 4 bases from J, the junction contained 3 bases not matched to a gene. Per germline, CDR1 SGHTA and CDR2 FQGNSA. CDR3 sequence: CASSLQGARTEAFF. The CDR3, as DNA: TGTGCCAGCAGCTTACAGGGGGCTCGCACTGAAGCTTTCTTT.

V is TRBV28 and J is TRBJ2-1; D unresolved. The CDR3 has 12 residues. Deletions cut 4 bases from V and 4 bases from J, with 5 bases between. Germline assignment: CDR1 MDHEN and CDR2 SYDVKM. CDR3 nucleotide sequence: TGTGCCAGCAGTTCATTATACAATGAGCAGTTCTTC. Protein sequence: CASSSLYNEQFF.

This rearrangement joins TRBV28 to TRBJ1-4, with D possibly TRBD1 on 5 matching bases. Germline-derived CDR1 and CDR2 are MDHEN and SYDVKM. V lost 4 bases and J 1 base, leaving 7 bases between the germline ends. This CDR3 region has 14 residues. CDR3 in DNA: TGTGCCAGCAGTTGGGGGGGAACTAATGAAAAACTGTTTTTT. Protein: CASSWGGTNEKLFF.

This clone was observed once. The gene calls are TRBV2 and TRBJ2-5, with D hard to call. This CDR3 is built from 14 residues. V was shortened by 2 bases and J by 2 bases, with 9 bases between the two germline ends. Germline assignment: CDR1 SNHLY and CDR2 FYNNEI. The CDR3, as DNA: TGTGCCAGCAGTGAATGGTTCACTCAAGAGACCCAGTACTTC. Its protein product is CASSEWFTQETQYF.

V is TRBV4-2 and J is TRBJ2-7, with D tentatively TRBD1 or TRBD2 (5 bases each). V gave up 0 bases and J gave up 1 base, with 22 bases separating them. Germline CDR1 and CDR2: LGHNA and YNFKEQ. The CDR3 totals 19 residues. CDR3 bases: TGTGCCAGCAGCCAAGAAAGCGCCGAGGGCAGGGTTTTTTCCTACGAGCAGTACTTC. Its translation: CASSQESAEGRVFSYEQYF.

This clone appeared a single time. The chain carries TRBV7-8 and TRBJ1-1; the D gene is possibly TRBD1 (6 bases). This CDR3 contains 13 residues. V lost 10 bases, J lost 1 base, and 13 bases lay in between. Germline CDR1 reads SGHVS; CDR2 reads FQNEAQ. CDR3 DNA: TGTGCCACCACCGGGGGGGCGAACACTGAAGCTTTCTTT. Translating gives CATTGGANTEAFF.

This clone was counted once. The chain links TRBV6-1 to TRBJ2-7; no firm D call. Trimming cost V 4 bases and J 2 bases, with 3 bases left between them. Germline lookup yields CDR1 MNHNS and CDR2 SASEGT. The CDR3 extends over 11 amino acids. CDR3 protein: CASSVTYEQYF. CDR3 nucleotides: TGTGCCAGCAGTGTGACCTACGAGCAGTACTTC.

The V call is TRBV18, the J call TRBJ2-7, with D possibly TRBD1 on 6 matching bases. CDR3 size: 15 residues. Between the trimmed V and J ends, which lost 0 bases and 2 bases, there was a span of 11 bases. Germline assignment: CDR1 KGHSH and CDR2 LQKENI. For the CDR3, the DNA is TGTGCCAGCTCACCACCGGGACAAGTAGCCTACGAGCAGTACTTC. Its translation: CASSPPGQVAYEQYF.

The CDR3 region is CASSQTGTSALQETQYF. The DNA of the CDR3 is TGTGCCAGCAGCCAAACCGGGACTAGCGCCCTCCAAGAGACCCAGTACTTC. The rearrangement uses TRBV4-2 and TRBJ2-5; 10 bases are shared with TRBD2. The CDR3 runs 17 residues. Per the germline V gene, CDR1 is LGHNA and CDR2 is YNFKEQ. The junction had 7 bases not matched to a gene; V was cut back by 2 bases and J by 1 base.

The chain carries TRBV6-5 and TRBJ1-1; tentatively, D is TRBD1 (5 bases). Germline CDR1 MNHEY, CDR2 SVGAGI. V was trimmed by 0 bases and J by 2 bases, leaving 13 bases between them. CDR3 size: 16 residues. In DNA, the CDR3 is TGTGCCAGCAGTTACTCCGGGGGACCCCTTAACACTGAAGCTTTCTTT. It specifies CASSYSGGPLNTEAFF.

The chain carries TRBV5-1 and TRBJ1-5; D unclear. This CDR3 is 14 amino acids long. V was shortened by 0 bases and J by 3 bases, with 7 bases between the two germline ends. The germline gives CDR1 SGHRS, CDR2 YFSETQ. In nucleotides, the CDR3 is TGCGCCAGCAGCTTGGAAGGAAACAATCAGCCCCAGCATTTT. Residues: CASSLEGNNQPQHF.

V usage is TRBV18 and J usage is TRBJ2-1; D is perhaps TRBD1 (6 bases). The CDR3 is 15 residues long. Trimming took off 3 bases at V and 3 bases at J, with 12 bases between the two ends. In germline, CDR1 is KGHSH, CDR2 LQKENI. The CDR3 nucleotides are TGTGCCAGCTCACCCCAGGGGAGCCGCTACAATGAGCAGTTCTTC. Protein product: CASSPQGSRYNEQFF.